The clone carrying this T cell receptor (beta chain) occurred once. The same CDR3 also results from other DNA sequences found in this sample. It was during active infection that Seattle patients were enrolled and then longitudinally followed. Per the study methods: Estimated nucleated cell counts came from reference gene primer amplification. Measured with immunoSEQ multiplex PCR; TCRdb has only the in-frame clones, and not every one. That table supplies the V and J calls and clone size; D and trimming were determined from the DNA. The sample records hundreds of thousands of clones, just under 90% being singletons. These data belong to a study of blood T cell repertoires in COVID-19. The wider study: The United States, Italy and Spain supplied acute and convalescent COVID-19 samples. Sources were T cells, B-cell-depleted T cells, or PBMCs; the material itself was cDNA or gDNA.

Germline CDR1 reads LNHDA; CDR2 reads SQIVND (reference sequence). This CDR3 comprises 14 residues. Trimming pared 1 base from V and 3 bases from J, leaving 9 bases between. The source material was peripheral blood. The chain couples TRBV19 to TRBJ1-1; D unresolved. The receptor was isolated from a woman in her thirties with COVID-19, enrolled during active disease. The CDR3 DNA is TGTGCCAGTAGTATAGGCGGGCTAGACACTGAAGCTTTCTTT. Residues: CASSIGGLDTEAFF.